This is a list of T cell receptor beta chains from one sample in a study of cytomegalovirus exposure and HLA in healthy donors. The assay was immunoSEQ multiplex PCR, and TCRdb's table has in-frame clones only and misses some. Here the sample spans about 160,000 clones, around 80% being singletons. The sample was PBMCs. These TCRs come from a woman between 50 and 59 years old in good health and CMV-seropositive. CDR3s include the opening cysteine and the closing phenylalanine or tryptophan. The D gene is left open where the match is weak. Clone sizes are given selectively: once, few, many, or a class where the clone is expanded.

j_call,v_call,d_call,clone_size,cdr3_nt,cdr3_aa
TRBJ2-7,TRBV5-1,-,-,TGCGCCAGCAGCTTGGACGGAGGCCGGATGTACGAGCAGCACTTC,CASSLDGGRMYEQHF
TRBJ2-7,TRBV10-3,TRBD1,-,TGTGCCATCAGTGAGACCGGGACAGAAGACGAGCAGTACTTC,CAISETGTEDEQYF
TRBJ1-2,TRBV19,-,-,TGTGCCAGTAGTGCAGGGTGGTCGGATGGCTACACCTTC,CASSAGWSDGYTF
TRBJ1-2,TRBV6-4,-,-,TGTGCCAGCAGTGACGCAGGGAATGGCTACACCTTC,CASSDAGNGYTF
TRBJ2-7,TRBV4-1,TRBD1,once,TGCGCCAGCAGCCACCAACGGGACAGTTCCTACGAGCAGTACTTC,CASSHQRDSSYEQYF
TRBJ1-1,TRBV6-5,-,-,TGTGCCAGCACCCGAACAACGAACACTGAAGCTTTCTTT,CASTRTTNTEAFF
TRBJ2-7,TRBV27,-,many,TGTGCCAGCAGTTTGCGTGCAACTTCTACCTACGAGCAGTACTTC,CASSLRATSTYEQYF
TRBJ1-1,TRBV5-1,TRBD1,-,TGCGCCAGCCGCGACAGGGCGAACACTGAAGCTTTCTTT,CASRDRANTEAFF
TRBJ2-5,TRBV7-3,TRBD2,-,TGTTCCAGCAGCCCATCGGGACTAGCGGGACGGGAGACCCAGTACTTC,CSSSPSGLAGRETQYF
TRBJ1-1,TRBV20-1,-,-,TGCAGTGCCCCGGACACTGGAGCAGCTTTCTTT,CSAPDTGAAFF
TRBJ2-7,TRBV5-1,TRBD2,-,TGCGCCAGCAGCCCGATGGGACTAGCGGGAGCGGTCCACGAGCAGTACTTC,CASSPMGLAGAVHEQYF
TRBJ2-7,TRBV5-3,-,-,TGTGCCAGGGGCGTCGGACAGTTCTACTACGAGCAGTACTTC,CARGVGQFYYEQYF
TRBJ2-1,TRBV7-2,TRBD2,-,TGTGCCAGCAGCGGTACTAGCGGGAGAAGCAATGAGCAGTTCTTC,CASSGTSGRSNEQFF
TRBJ1-1,TRBV19,TRBD1,-,TGTGCCAGTAAGGGACAGGGGAATTTGAACACTGAAGCTTTCTTT,CASKGQGNLNTEAFF
TRBJ1-4,TRBV6-5,-,-,TGTGCCAGCAGTACGACGGGTGAAAAACTGTTTTTT,CASSTTGEKLFF
TRBJ2-7,TRBV28,-,once,TGTGCCAGCAGAAGGGGGAAGTCTGGTGAGCAGTACTTC,CASRRGKSGEQYF
TRBJ2-3,TRBV7-2,TRBD2,few,TGTGCCAGCAGCTTACTTGCTAGCGGGATGGGAGATACGCAGTATTTT,CASSLLASGMGDTQYF
TRBJ2-7,TRBV29-1,TRBD1,-,TGCAGCGTCCGGACAGGGGGCGGCGACGAGCAGTACTTC,CSVRTGGGDEQYF
TRBJ1-5,TRBV6-1,-,-,TGTGCCAGCACCGGGGGAGTAAGGGTCGGTCAGCCCCAGCATTTT,CASTGGVRVGQPQHF
TRBJ1-1,TRBV5-5,-,-,TGTGCCAGCATCAGCTTGGGCTTTGGCACTGAAGCTTTCTTT,CASISLGFGTEAFF
TRBJ2-5,TRBV5-1,-,once,TGCGCCAGCAGGGAAGCGGAGGGCTTCGGGACCCAGTACTTC,CASREAEGFGTQYF
TRBJ1-1,TRBV6-5,-,-,TGTGCCAGCAGTTACGGAGAGCAGAACACTGAAGCTTTCTTT,CASSYGEQNTEAFF
TRBJ1-4,TRBV28,-,-,TGTGCCAGCAGACATAACAGGGTTGGCGAAAAACTGTTTTTT,CASRHNRVGEKLFF
TRBJ2-1,TRBV4-1,-,-,TGCGCCAGCAGCCAAGACAGGGTCGGGCATGAGCAGTTCTTC,CASSQDRVGHEQFF
TRBJ2-1,TRBV4-1,TRBD2,once,TGCGCCAGCAGCCACGCGGGGGGGGCCTACAATGAGCAGTTCTTC,CASSHAGGAYNEQFF
TRBJ1-2,TRBV5-5,-,-,TGTGCCAGCAGCTTGTATTCAGTCTACACCTTC,CASSLYSVYTF
TRBJ1-5,TRBV6-1,-,once,TGTGCCAGCAGCACAACCCTCAATCAGCCCCAGCATTTT,CASSTTLNQPQHF
TRBJ2-1,TRBV5-1,-,-,TGCGCCAGCAGCCCGGTCCTAAGCTCCTACAATGAGCAGTTCTTC,CASSPVLSSYNEQFF
TRBJ1-2,TRBV19,-,-,TGTGCCAGTAGTAATTACCAGGGAAATGGCTACACCTTC,CASSNYQGNGYTF
TRBJ1-1,TRBV5-1,-,-,TGCGCCAGCAGCTTGTATGGGGGGAGGGGGAACACTGAAGCTTTCTTT,CASSLYGGRGNTEAFF
TRBJ1-6,TRBV11-2,-,-,TGTGCCAGCACCATTGGGGCAGTAAATTCACCCCTCCACTTT,CASTIGAVNSPLHF
TRBJ2-7,TRBV28,-,-,TGTGCCAGCAGCCCGACGGAAACAGGGTCCGTTTTTGCCGAGCAGTACTTC,CASSPTETGSVFAEQYF
TRBJ2-1,TRBV9,TRBD2,once,TGTGCCAGCAGCCCCAGCGGGAGCTCCTACAATGAGCAGTTCTTC,CASSPSGSSYNEQFF
TRBJ2-7,TRBV28,TRBD2,-,TGTGCCAGCAGTTCCGGGTGGGGGGGCTCCTACGAGCAGTACTTC,CASSSGWGGSYEQYF
TRBJ2-7,TRBV9,TRBD2,-,TGTGCCAGCAGCGTAGGATCGGCGGGAGCCGCCTACGAGCAGTACTTC,CASSVGSAGAAYEQYF
TRBJ2-2,TRBV10-3,-,-,TGTGCCATCAGTCCTAGGGGGGGGGCTCAGAACACCGGGGAGCTGTTTTTT,CAISPRGGAQNTGELFF
TRBJ2-7,TRBV6-1,-,-,TGCGCAGGGGGGAACTACGAGCAGTACTTC,CAGGNYEQYF
TRBJ1-6,TRBV4-1,TRBD1,few,TGCGCCAGCAGCCCGGGACAGCCGAGAGGTGCCCTCCACTTT,CASSPGQPRGALHF
TRBJ1-2,TRBV4-1,-,few,TGCGCCAGCAGCCGACTATTAGACGTAGCCAACCTTTTGAGGGATGGCTACACCTTC,CASSRLLDVANLLRDGYTF
TRBJ1-4,TRBV30,-,-,TGTGCCTGGATGCAGGTGGGGCGGCAGGGTGAAAAACTGTTTTTT,CAWMQVGRQGEKLFF
TRBJ2-1,TRBV10-3,-,once,TGTGCCATCGGGGGGTTCCCTGGCGATGAGCAGTTCTTC,CAIGGFPGDEQFF
TRBJ2-2,TRBV5-1,-,-,TGCGCCAGCAGTTCTACAGGTCGGACGAACACCGGGGAGCTGTTTTTT,CASSSTGRTNTGELFF
TRBJ2-1,TRBV10-3,TRBD2,-,TGTGCCACCCTTGATGCGGCGGGGGGATACAATGAGCAGTTCTTC,CATLDAAGGYNEQFF
TRBJ2-3,TRBV7-9,TRBD2,-,TGTGCCAGCAGCTTCTCGCGGGAGCTAGATACGCAGTATTTT,CASSFSRELDTQYF
TRBJ1-5,TRBV2,-,-,TGTGCCAGCAGTGAATGGGGGAGGGATCAGCCCCAGCATTTT,CASSEWGRDQPQHF
TRBJ1-5,TRBV4-1,TRBD1,-,TGCGCCAGCAGCCAAGATAAAGGGACAGCTACCTGGGAGCAGCCCCAGCATTTT,CASSQDKGTATWEQPQHF
TRBJ1-1,TRBV21-1,-,once,TGTGCCAGCAGCAAAAGGGGGGACAGGGGCACTGAAGCTTTCTTT,CASSKRGDRGTEAFF
TRBJ2-5,TRBV27,TRBD1,-,TGTGCCAGCAGCAGGGGGCGCTGGGAGACCCAGTACTTC,CASSRGRWETQYF
TRBJ2-3,TRBV5-1,TRBD2,-,TGCGCCAGCAGGAAAATTCGGACTAGCGGGGTGACTAGCACAGATACGCAGTATTTT,CASRKIRTSGVTSTDTQYF
TRBJ2-3,TRBV29-1,TRBD2,-,TGCAGCGTTGGGACTAGCGGGAGAGATACGCAGTATTTT,CSVGTSGRDTQYF
TRBJ2-5,TRBV29-1,-,once,TGCAGCGTTGGGACAGCCTCTCCCCCGGCGACCCAGTACTTC,CSVGTASPPATQYF
TRBJ2-1,TRBV2,-,-,TGTGCCAGCAGCCAGCTAGGGGATGAGCAGTTCTTC,CASSQLGDEQFF
TRBJ2-2,TRBV25-1,TRBD1,few,TGTGCCAGCAGCCACACAGGGGAGAACACCGGGGAGCTGTTTTTT,CASSHTGENTGELFF
TRBJ2-1,TRBV6-4,TRBD2,few,TGTGCCAGCAGTGACCTAGCGGGAGGAGTTGATGAGCAGTTCTTC,CASSDLAGGVDEQFF
TRBJ2-5,TRBV4-1,-,-,TGCGCCAGCAGCCAAGCGGCGGGGGCCTTTCAAGAGACCCAGTACTTC,CASSQAAGAFQETQYF
TRBJ2-3,TRBV9,TRBD2,-,TGTGCCAGCAGCGTAATGACTAGCGGGAGGAACACAGATACGCAGTATTTT,CASSVMTSGRNTDTQYF
TRBJ2-6,TRBV19,-,-,TGTGCCAGTGGAGGGGGGGCGCTCTCTGGGGCCAACGTCCTGACTTTC,CASGGGALSGANVLTF
TRBJ2-3,TRBV7-9,TRBD2,-,TGTGCCAGCAGCTTCGGACTAGCGGGGGGTCATTATCTCCCAGATACGCAGTATTTT,CASSFGLAGGHYLPDTQYF
TRBJ1-1,TRBV7-2,TRBD1,-,TGTGCCAGCAGCTTGCAGGGGGCGGTCACTGAGGCTTTCTTT,CASSLQGAVTEAFF
TRBJ2-5,TRBV7-2,TRBD2,-,TGTGCCAGCAGCCTAGGACTAGCGGGGGGGTCAGGGACCCAGTACTTC,CASSLGLAGGSGTQYF